This TCR beta chain is drawn from a study of regulatory T cells in long-lasting Graves disease. This clonotype has only one observation. Antigen: not known. Notes on the study in general: TCR diversity was lower in persistent Graves' patients (versus newly diagnosed ones).

Regarding time point: persistent/refractory GD, antithyroid drugs over 5 years with positive TRAb. The authors made the TCR library using RNA they extracted from PBMCs. Assembly of TCR beta libraries relied on iRepertoire HTBI primers together with Arm-PCR of CDR3 regions. Each CDR3 protein gets one entry after TCRdb re-called the multiplex PCR reads with MiXCR. The table shows 400,000 to 500,000 distinct CDR3 sequences, with less than 25% occurring only once. This TCR was recovered from a female donor with Graves disease. The sample consisted of peripheral blood mononuclear cells (PBMCs), taken when the disease was refractory, from a patient treated with antithyroid drugs.

As DNA, the CDR3 is TGTGCCAGCAGCGTAGTGGGAGCCCCTGAAGCTTTCTTT. Amino acid sequence: CASSVVGAPEAFF. The chain has TRBV9 and TRBJ1-1; D is uncertain. CDR1 is SGDLS and CDR2 is YYNGEE in the germline V gene. V was trimmed by 0 bases and J by 6 bases, leaving 9 bases between them. CDR3 length: 13 residues.